This entry features one TCR beta chain sequence. Its target is unknown. This sample was taken from a study of shared clonotypes between healthy human individuals. Broader study findings: Deeper or shallower sequencing was expected to change how clonotypes are shared among donors.

Germline V gene data show CDR1 as SQVTM and CDR2 as ANQGSEA. Trimming took off 5 bases at V and 1 base at J, with 14 bases between the two ends. CDR3 size: 14 residues. Here immunoSEQ multiplex PCR was the method, and the copy in TCRdb shows in-frame clones only, minus some. This repertoire shows 1.5 million to 1.9 million clones, 95% to 99% found once; its top ten account for around 0.45%. The sequenced sample was naive CD4+ T cells sorted from blood. As to subset: CD45RA+ positively selected. The rearrangement joins TRBV29-1 to TRBJ1-1; TRBD1 is a possible D gene (5 bases). This TCR was recovered from a man younger than 40 in good health. CDR3 sequence: CSVRGRVENTEAFF. The CDR3 coding sequence is TGCAGCGTTAGGGGCAGGGTAGAGAACACTGAAGCTTTCTTT.